The present T cell receptor beta chain was sequenced within a study of blood T cells in healthy people across ages. Study outcomes and limitations: Whereas aged donors had fewer naive CD4+ cells, long-lived donors had more of them and higher diversity. It was found that TCR beta diversity correlated strongly with the percentage of naive T cells. Estimates of diversity drawn from one million T cells were considered underestimates.

Looked up from germline, CDR1 is LGHDT and CDR2 is YNNKEL (reference sequence). The V end lost 4 bases, the J end lost 11 bases, and 14 bases lay between the germline ends. The CDR3 sequence is 12 residues long. Combining a sample-barcoded 5' primer with a J-beta primer mix, a second PCR ran for roughly 6 to 11 cycles. Each CDR3 protein gets one entry after TCRdb re-called the 5' RACE reads with MiXCR. Here the sample spans around 900,000 distinct CDR3 sequences, approximately 50% being singletons. Points on this clonotype: No antigen is known for it.

Drawn from each donor were roughly 10 milliliters of peripheral blood. Specimen: blood. V usage is TRBV3-1 and J usage is TRBJ1-2; D gene ambiguous. This receptor was taken from an older woman in good health. The CDR3: CASSPLGGSYTF. The CDR3 DNA follows: TGTGCCAGCAGCCCCCTGGGAGGGTCATACACCTTC.